This TCR beta chain was captured in a study of T cell repertoires in cytomegalovirus infection. Study overall: Indications of both CMV infection and matching HLA type were provided by public TCR beta signatures.

This clonotype was observed many times. Antigen specificity is unknown. TCRdb ran MiXCR on the reads and lists one entry per CDR3 protein. The sample lists about 320,000 distinct CDR3 sequences, over 7.5% seen once, with around 4% in the top ten. Study-wide results and caveats: Clonotypes of TCR beta that were HLA-C-restricted and CMV-specific dominated the ex vivo response. Using cumulative public TCR beta family frequency, the authors identified those who carried CMV together with the relevant HLA.

The germline V and J ends were trimmed by 7 bases and 0 bases, with 15 bases remaining between them. Germline lookup yields CDR1 SNHLY and CDR2 FYNNEI. This CDR3 spans 15 amino acids. The genes are TRBV2 and TRBJ1-1; unclear D gene. Sequenced input: PBMCs. This receptor was obtained from a human donor in good health (CMV status not recorded). Some clones in this sample may be carry-over from other donors' samples. The CDR3 loop is CASTRGISMNTEAFF. Written as DNA, the CDR3 is TGTGCCAGCACCCGCGGAATATCCATGAACACTGAAGCTTTCTTT. Using reference TRBV2 and TRBJ1-1 for the parts outside the CDR3, the full variable domain is EPEVTQTPSHQVTQMGQEVILRCVPISNHLYFYWYRQILGQKVEFLVSFYNNEISEKSEIFDDQFSVERPDGSNFTLKIRSTKLEDSAMYFCASTRGISMNTEAFFGQGTRLTVV.